One and the same sample provided the 5 T cell receptor beta chains below, sequenced in a study of T cell changes during pregnancy in multiple sclerosis. The data were produced by immunoSEQ multiplex PCR, yet TCRdb's version contains in-frame clones alone and is incomplete. The sample comprises approximately 100,000 clones, 92% of which are singletons, and roughly 2.3% rests with the top ten. Sequences were derived from peripheral blood, sampled after pregnancy. The receptors shown here come from a female donor in good health, enrolled as a control in a pregnancy study.

V gene TRBV15 combines with J gene TRBJ1-1; no clear D gene. The CDR3 contains 13 residues. Germline V lookup: CDR1 LNHNV, CDR2 YYDKDF (reference sequence). Trimming stripped 2 bases from V and 7 bases from J, with 11 bases between. The CDR3 sequence: CATSRTLQIEAFF. Written as DNA, the CDR3 is TGTGCCACCAGCAGAACCCTACAGATTGAAGCTTTCTTT.

The genes are TRBV4-1 and TRBJ2-1, with 8 bases lining up with TRBD2. The ends lost 1 base at V and 7 bases at J; junction bases unmatched: 3. This CDR3 has 14 residues. CDR1 is MGHRA and CDR2 is YSYEKL in the germline V gene. The CDR3 loop is CASSQGLASNEQFF. The CDR3 DNA is TGCGCCAGCAGCCAAGGACTAGCGTCGAATGAGCAGTTCTTC.

This clone was recorded a few times. The chain couples TRBV4-2 to TRBJ1-2; no definite D call. The CDR3 contains 13 residues. Trimming took off 0 bases at V and 8 bases at J, with 10 bases between the two ends. Looked up from germline, CDR1 is LGHNA and CDR2 is YNFKEQ. The CDR3 sequence is CASSQDRGDGYTF. The CDR3 DNA reads as TGTGCCAGCAGCCAAGATCGGGGAGACGGCTACACCTTC.

The chain uses TRBV6-5 and TRBJ1-1; D unclear. V was pared by 2 bases and J by 6 bases, with 16 bases between. From germline, CDR1 is MNHEY and CDR2 SVGAGI. The CDR3 has 15 amino acids. Here the CDR3 reads CASSYLSVKGAEAFF. In DNA, the CDR3 is TGTGCCAGCAGTTACCTGAGCGTTAAAGGAGCTGAAGCTTTCTTT.

The rearrangement links TRBV6-5 to TRBJ1-2; D gene unclear. CDR1 is MNHEY and CDR2 is SVGAGI in the germline V gene. Trimming shortened V by 6 bases and J by 0 bases, and 8 bases separated the two germline ends. The CDR3 covers 13 residues. This chain's CDR3 is CASRSTANYGYTF. CDR3 DNA: TGTGCCAGCAGGTCTACAGCTAACTATGGCTACACCTTC.